Below, 22 T cell receptor beta chains from the same sample are listed, as sequenced in a study of T-cell reconstitution after alpha-beta-depleted transplantation in children. Unique molecular identifiers were incorporated during preparation of the TCRbeta library. TCRdb passed the PCR reads through MiXCR, listing each CDR3 protein once. The sample lists about 200,000 distinct CDR3 sequences; 5% to 7.5% were seen once. Sequenced here: PBMCs, sampled before TCRalphabeta/CD19-depleted stem cell transplant. The receptors shown here come from a girl under three years old with combined immunodeficiency, due to receive a stem cell transplant.

This clonotype was counted many times. The J gene is TRBJ2-5, the V gene TRBV7-2; possibly TRBD1 for D (6 bases). The CDR3 sequence is 16 residues long. Per the germline V gene, CDR1 is SGHTA and CDR2 is FQGNSA. Deletions cut 5 bases from V and 2 bases from J, with 18 bases between. This chain's CDR3 is CASSPGQFPYQETQYF. Here the CDR3 DNA reads TGTGCCAGCAGCCCCGGACAGTTTCCGTATCAAGAGACCCAGTACTTC.

This clonotype was counted at least ten times. The chain combines TRBV12-3 or TRBV12-4 with TRBJ2-3; D might be TRBD2 (5 bases). This CDR3 contains 15 residues. Trimming removed 5 bases from V and 2 bases from J, with 14 bases in between. CDR3 in amino acids: CASSPLGGPTDTQYF. DNA for the CDR3: TGTGCCAGCAGTCCCCTCGGCGGGCCCACAGATACGCAGTATTTT.

This clonotype showed up many times. J is TRBJ1-2 and V is TRBV29-1, with D tentatively TRBD1 (6 bases). This CDR3 comprises 14 residues. Deletions cut 6 bases from V and 4 bases from J, with 18 bases between. The germline V gene has CDR1 SQVTM and CDR2 ANQGSEA. CDR3 loop: CSVLLGQEPYGYTF. The CDR3 nucleotides read TGCAGCGTGCTCCTGGGACAAGAACCCTATGGCTACACCTTC.

This clonotype has a count of ten or more. This chain uses TRBV6-2 or TRBV6-3 with TRBJ2-7; 9 bases line up with TRBD2. The junction had 8 bases not matched to a gene; V was cut back by 1 base and J by 1 base. This CDR3 spans 17 amino acids. Looked up from germline, CDR1 is MNHEY and CDR2 is SVGEGT. The CDR3 nucleotides are TGTGCCAGCAGTTACTTGCGGGAGGGGAGTATATCCTACGAGCAGTACTTC. Translation gives CASSYLREGSISYEQYF.

There are many counts of this clonotype. The V and J genes are TRBV12-3 or TRBV12-4 and TRBJ2-3; 8 nucleotides align to TRBD2. With 7 bases clipped from V and 0 bases from J, the junction kept 3 bases outside the gene matches. The CDR3 is made up of 14 amino acids. This CDR3 is CASTAGGSTDTQYF. The CDR3 region has the DNA TGTGCCAGCACCGCGGGGGGTAGCACAGATACGCAGTATTTT.

This clonotype showed up many times. The rearrangement uses TRBV20-1 and TRBJ2-1; 7 bases agree with TRBD1. The CDR3 consists of 13 residues. Germline V gene data show CDR1 as DFQATT and CDR2 as SNEGSKA (reference sequence). V lost 3 bases to trimming and J lost 8 bases; unmatched junction nucleotides: 7. CDR3 DNA: TGCAGTGCTAGCTTGGGACAGTGGGATGAGCAGTTCTTC. Protein: CSASLGQWDEQFF.

In this sample, this clonotype turned up once. This rearrangement joins TRBV12-3 or TRBV12-4 to TRBJ2-1, with 10 bases matching TRBD2. Trimming at V came to 6 bases and at J to 9 bases, leaving 2 bases not matched to a gene. CDR3 length: 12 residues. The CDR3 DNA follows: TGTGCCAGCAGGAGCGGGGGGGTTGAGCAGTTCTTC. It translates to CASRSGGVEQFF.

In this sample, this clonotype turned up many times. This chain joins TRBV6-4 and TRBJ2-1; TRBD2 aligns across 9 bases. The CDR3 runs to 15 residues. Germline assignment: CDR1 MRHNA and CDR2 SNTAGT. The junction had 2 bases not matched to a gene; V was cut back by 3 bases and J by 2 bases. The CDR3, as DNA: TGTGCCAGCAGTGAGGCTAGCGGGGCCTACAATGAGCAGTTCTTC. This sequence encodes CASSEASGAYNEQFF.

This clonotype was observed at least ten times. V usage is TRBV5-1 and J usage is TRBJ2-3; TRBD2 might be the D (6 bases). Deletions cut 7 bases from V and 0 bases from J, with 9 bases between. This CDR3 has 13 amino acids. Germline V gene lookup returns CDR1 SGHRS and CDR2 YFSETQ. In DNA form, the CDR3 reads TGCGCCAGCGCGGGACCAAGCACAGATACGCAGTATTTT. Encoded protein: CASAGPSTDTQYF. Full variable domain (remainder filled in from reference TRBV5-1 and TRBJ2-3): KAGVTQTPRYLIKTRGQQVTLSCSPISGHRSVSWYQQTPGQGLQFLFEYFSETQRNKGNFPGRFSGRQFSNSRSEMNVSTLELGDSALYLCASAGPSTDTQYFGPGTRLTVL.

This clonotype was detected ten times or more. This rearrangement joins TRBV5-1 to TRBJ2-1; 11 bases line up with TRBD2. In germline, CDR1 is SGHRS, CDR2 YFSETQ. CDR3 length: 16 residues. V was pared by 6 bases and J by 2 bases, with 7 bases of the junction left unmatched. CDR3 protein: CASMLAGGEAYNEQFF. The CDR3, as DNA: TGCGCCAGCATGCTAGCGGGGGGTGAGGCCTACAATGAGCAGTTCTTC.

The count of this clonotype is one. At one boundary the junction diverges from the germline segment, which might be a read error. The rearrangement joins TRBV20-1 to TRBJ2-1, with 14 bases fitting TRBD2. The CDR3 has 18 residues. Germline lookup yields CDR1 DFQATT and CDR2 SNEGSKA (reference sequence). The CDR3 here is CCAQGGLGLAGAFNEQFF. The CDR3 nucleotides are TGCTGTGCACAAGGGGGTCTGGGACTAGCGGGAGCCTTCAATGAGCAGTTCTTC.

The table lists this clonotype with many counts. The rearrangement joins TRBV7-2 to TRBJ2-2; D possibly matches TRBD1 or TRBD2 (5 bases each). The length of the CDR3 is 16 residues. Germline lookup yields CDR1 SGHTA and CDR2 FQGNSA. V was shortened by 5 bases and J by 2 bases, with 15 bases between the two germline ends. The CDR3 sequence: CASSDGTYLNTGELFF. As DNA, the CDR3 is TGTGCCAGCAGCGATGGGACCTATCTAAACACCGGGGAGCTGTTTTTT.

This clonotype occurred many times. The chain carries TRBV13 and TRBJ1-1; the D is unclear. The V end lost 3 bases, the J end lost 3 bases, and 2 bases lay between the germline ends. The CDR3 is 11 residues long. The germline V gene encodes CDR1 PRHDT and CDR2 FYEKMQ (reference sequence). CDR3 in DNA: TGTGCCAGCAGCTTTCACACTGAAGCTTTCTTT. It is translated as CASSFHTEAFF.

This clonotype was counted ten times or more. The CDR3 sequence: CASRGYMGTDTQYF. CDR3 nucleotide sequence: TGCGCCAGCAGGGGATACATGGGCACAGATACGCAGTATTTT. The chain joins TRBV4-1 to TRBJ2-3; D is unclear. Trimming removed 6 bases at V and 1 base at J, with 11 bases between. The CDR3 covers 14 residues. Germline CDR1 is MGHRA and CDR2 is YSYEKL.

The table lists this clonotype with many counts. This chain links TRBV29-1 with TRBJ1-2; D is unclear. The CDR3 is 12 amino acids. CDR1 SQVTM and CDR2 ANQGSEA come from the germline V gene. Trimming took 7 bases from V and 2 from J, leaving 11 bases between them. CDR3 sequence: CSADTENYGYTF. The CDR3 DNA is TGCAGCGCCGACACCGAGAACTATGGCTACACCTTC.

This clonotype was counted many times. V usage is TRBV6-6 and J usage is TRBJ2-2, with TRBD2 matching 7 bases. The V gene's germline CDR1 is MNHNY and CDR2 SVGAGI (reference sequence). The CDR3 extends over 14 amino acids. V lost 4 bases and J lost 2; bases outside the gene matches: 1. Here the CDR3 DNA reads TGTGCCAGCAGTTCTAGCGGAAACACCGGGGAGCTGTTTTTT. Encoded protein: CASSSSGNTGELFF.

This clonotype has at least ten counts. The CDR3 here is CSVGTGSSYEQYF. Here the CDR3 DNA reads TGCAGCGTTGGGACAGGGAGCTCCTACGAGCAGTACTTC. The J gene is TRBJ2-7, the V gene TRBV29-1; 8 bases map to TRBD1. Germline assignment: CDR1 SQVTM and CDR2 ANQGSEA. With 4 bases clipped from V and 0 bases from J, the junction kept 2 bases outside the gene matches. The CDR3 has 13 amino acids.

This clonotype was counted a few times. The rearrangement links TRBV15 to TRBJ2-1, with D perhaps TRBD2 (5 bases). The CDR3 contains 15 residues. Germline V gene sequence: CDR1 LNHNV, CDR2 YYDKDF (reference sequence). The V gene lost 5 bases and the J gene lost 0 bases, with 11 bases spanning the gap. As DNA, the CDR3 is TGTGCCACCAGCGGCGAGCGGAGCTCCTACAATGAGCAGTTCTTC. Its translation: CATSGERSSYNEQFF.

This clonotype was counted at least ten times. In nucleotides, the CDR3 is TGTGCCAGCAGCTCATGGGAATTGAGTGAGCAGTTCTTC. Protein product: CASSSWELSEQFF. The chain joins TRBV7-3 to TRBJ2-1; D not certain. The CDR3 extends over 13 amino acids. With 4 bases removed from V and 9 bases from J, the gap between germline ends came to 13 bases. The V gene's germline CDR1 is SGHTA and CDR2 FQGTGA. The full variable domain, its missing parts supplied by reference TRBV7-3 and TRBJ2-1, is GAGVSQTPSNKVTEKGKYVELRCDPISGHTALYWYRQSLGQGPEFLIYFQGTGAADDSGLPNDRFFAVRPEGSVSTLKIQRTERGDSAVYLCASSSWELSEQFFGPGTRLTVL.

This clonotype was counted ten times or more. The chain links TRBV11-3 to TRBJ2-3; D uncertain. Germline values: CDR1 SGHNT, CDR2 YENEEA. This CDR3 is 15 amino acids long. V dropped 1 base and J dropped 2 bases, with 10 bases sitting between them. The CDR3 nucleotides read TGTGCCAGCAGCTTAGCGTACCGAACCACAGATACGCAGTATTTT. The encoded protein is CASSLAYRTTDTQYF. The full variable domain, in which reference TRBV11-3 and TRBJ2-3 provide the parts outside the CDR3, is EAGVVQSPRYKIIEKKQPVAFWCNPISGHNTLYWYLQNLGQGPELLIRYENEEAVDDSQLPKDRFSAERLKGVDSTLKIQPAELGDSAVYLCASSLAYRTTDTQYFGPGTRLTVL.

This clonotype was seen only a few times. One end of the junction varies from germline; a read error may be responsible. V and J are TRBV4-1 and TRBJ2-4, with 11 bases matching TRBD1. Germline values: CDR1 MGHRA, CDR2 YSYEKL. This CDR3 has 16 residues. Written as DNA, the CDR3 is TGCGCCAGCAGCCAAGTTACAGGACAGGGGGCGGCGGGGCCGGTATTC. Protein: CASSQVTGQGAAGPVF.

The table lists this clonotype with many counts. The J gene is TRBJ2-3, the V gene TRBV28; 14 bases agree with TRBD2. CDR1 MDHEN and CDR2 SYDVKM come from the germline V gene. This CDR3 spans 15 amino acids. V trimming: 6 bases; J trimming: 10 bases; junction bases outside the gene matches: 9. CDR3 DNA: TGTGCCAGCAGACCTAAAGGACTAGCGGGAGGCCCGCAGTATTTT. It encodes CASRPKGLAGGPQYF.